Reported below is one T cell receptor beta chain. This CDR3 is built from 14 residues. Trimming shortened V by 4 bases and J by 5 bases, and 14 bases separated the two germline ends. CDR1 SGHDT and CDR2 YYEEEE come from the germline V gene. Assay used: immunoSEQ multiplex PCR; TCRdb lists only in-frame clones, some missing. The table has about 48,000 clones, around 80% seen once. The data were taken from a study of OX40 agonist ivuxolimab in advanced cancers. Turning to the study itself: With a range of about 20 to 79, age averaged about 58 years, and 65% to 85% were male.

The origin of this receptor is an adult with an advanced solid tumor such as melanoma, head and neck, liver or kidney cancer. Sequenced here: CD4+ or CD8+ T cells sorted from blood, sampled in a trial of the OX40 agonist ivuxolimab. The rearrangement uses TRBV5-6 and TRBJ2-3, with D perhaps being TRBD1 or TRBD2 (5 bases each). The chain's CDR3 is CASSRRELGDTQYF. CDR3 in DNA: TGTGCCAGCAGCCGCAGGGAGTTGGGAGATACGCAGTATTTT.